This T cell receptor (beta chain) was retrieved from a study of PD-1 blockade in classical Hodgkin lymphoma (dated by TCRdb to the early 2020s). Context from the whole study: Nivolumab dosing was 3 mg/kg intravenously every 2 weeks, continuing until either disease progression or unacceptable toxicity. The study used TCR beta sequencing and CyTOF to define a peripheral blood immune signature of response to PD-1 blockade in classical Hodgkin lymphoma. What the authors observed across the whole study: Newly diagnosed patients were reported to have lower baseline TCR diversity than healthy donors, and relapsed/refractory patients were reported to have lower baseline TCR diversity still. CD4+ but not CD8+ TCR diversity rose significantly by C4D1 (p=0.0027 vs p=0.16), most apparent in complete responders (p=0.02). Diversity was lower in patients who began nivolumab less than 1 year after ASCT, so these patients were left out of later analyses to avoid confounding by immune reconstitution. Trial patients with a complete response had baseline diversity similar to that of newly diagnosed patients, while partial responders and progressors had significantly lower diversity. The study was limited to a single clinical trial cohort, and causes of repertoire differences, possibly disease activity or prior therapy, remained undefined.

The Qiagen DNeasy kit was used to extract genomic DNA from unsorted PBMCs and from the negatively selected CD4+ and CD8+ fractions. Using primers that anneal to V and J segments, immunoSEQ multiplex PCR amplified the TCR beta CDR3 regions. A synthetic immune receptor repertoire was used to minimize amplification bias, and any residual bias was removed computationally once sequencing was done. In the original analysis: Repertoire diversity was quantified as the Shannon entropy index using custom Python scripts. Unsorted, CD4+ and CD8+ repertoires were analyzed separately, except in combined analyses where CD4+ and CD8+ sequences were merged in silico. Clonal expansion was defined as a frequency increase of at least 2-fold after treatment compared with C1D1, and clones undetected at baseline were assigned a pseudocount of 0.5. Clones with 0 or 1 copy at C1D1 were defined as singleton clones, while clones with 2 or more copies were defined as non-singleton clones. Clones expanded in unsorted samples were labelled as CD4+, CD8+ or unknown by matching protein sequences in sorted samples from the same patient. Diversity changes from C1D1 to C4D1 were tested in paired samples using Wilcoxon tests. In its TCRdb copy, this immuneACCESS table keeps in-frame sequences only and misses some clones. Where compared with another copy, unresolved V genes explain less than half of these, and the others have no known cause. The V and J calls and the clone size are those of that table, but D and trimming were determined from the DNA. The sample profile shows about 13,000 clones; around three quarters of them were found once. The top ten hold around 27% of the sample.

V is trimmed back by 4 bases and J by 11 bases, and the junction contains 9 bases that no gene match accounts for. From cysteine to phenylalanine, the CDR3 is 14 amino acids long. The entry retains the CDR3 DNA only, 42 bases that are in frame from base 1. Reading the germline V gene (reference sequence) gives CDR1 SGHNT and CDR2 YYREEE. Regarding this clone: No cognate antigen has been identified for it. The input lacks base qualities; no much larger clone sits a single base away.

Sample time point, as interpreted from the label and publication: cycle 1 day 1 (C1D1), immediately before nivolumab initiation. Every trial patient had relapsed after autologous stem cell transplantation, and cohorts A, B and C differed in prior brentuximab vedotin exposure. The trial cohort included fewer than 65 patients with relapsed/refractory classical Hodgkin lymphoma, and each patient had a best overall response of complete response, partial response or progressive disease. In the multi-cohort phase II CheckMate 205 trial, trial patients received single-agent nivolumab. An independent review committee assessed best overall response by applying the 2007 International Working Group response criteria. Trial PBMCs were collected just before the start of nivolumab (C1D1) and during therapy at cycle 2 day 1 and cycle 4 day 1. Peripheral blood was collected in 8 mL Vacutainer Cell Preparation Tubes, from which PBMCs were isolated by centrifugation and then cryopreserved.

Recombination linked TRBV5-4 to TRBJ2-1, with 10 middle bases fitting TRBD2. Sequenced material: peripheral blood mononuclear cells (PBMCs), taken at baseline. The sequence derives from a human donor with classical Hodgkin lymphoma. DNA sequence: TGTGCCAGCAGCAGTGGTGCTAGCGGGGGCCAGCAGTTCTTC. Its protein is CASSSGASGGQQFF. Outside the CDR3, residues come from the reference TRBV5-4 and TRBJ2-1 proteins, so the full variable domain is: ETGVTQSPTHLIKTRGQQVTLRCSSQSGHNTVSWYQQALGQGPQFIFQYYREEENGRGNFPPRFSGLQFPNYSSELNVNALELDDSALYLCASSSGASGGQQFFGPGTRLTVL.